These 30 T cell receptor beta chains were all obtained from the same sample, sequenced in a study of T cell clones after liver transplantation. Assay: immunoSEQ multiplex PCR; the TCRdb copy retains only in-frame clones and omits some. The sample holds about 51,000 clones, around 85% seen once. This sample comprised CD8+ T cells from blood, obtained 12 months after liver transplant. All receptors come from a human patient who received a liver transplant. These T cells may partly come from the graft donor.

The chain links TRBV27 to TRBJ1-4; tentative D call: TRBD1 (5 bases). Trimming removed 4 bases at V and 8 bases at J, with 17 bases between. From germline, CDR1 is MNHEY and CDR2 SMNVEV (reference sequence). This CDR3 region has 15 residues. Here the CDR3 DNA reads TGTGCCAGCAGTTCGCCGGGACGTTCGGGCGAAAAACTGTTTTTT. Protein: CASSSPGRSGEKLFF.

The chain combines TRBV27 with TRBJ2-6, with 9 bases fitting TRBD1. The V and J ends lost 4 bases and 4 bases, in that order; junction bases with no gene match: 11. Germline V gene data show CDR1 as MNHEY and CDR2 as SMNVEV (reference sequence). The CDR3 consists of 18 residues. As DNA, the CDR3 is TGTGCCAGCAGTTCCCGCCTACAGGGGGCAGGAGGGGCCAACGTCCTGACTTTC. Amino acids: CASSSRLQGAGGANVLTF.

For this clone: Other DNA sequences in this specimen translate into the identical CDR3. The V call is TRBV28, the J call TRBJ2-7, with unresolved D. The CDR3 consists of 13 residues. The V gene lost 5 bases and the J gene lost 3 bases, with 11 bases spanning the gap. Germline CDR1 MDHEN, CDR2 SYDVKM. CDR3 residues: CASSPPGDYEQYF. CDR3 bases: TGTGCCAGCAGTCCCCCAGGAGACTACGAGCAGTACTTC. Looking up the rest from reference TRBV28 and TRBJ2-7 gives the full variable domain: DVKVTQSSRYLVKRTGEKVFLECVQDMDHENMFWYRQDPGLGLRLIYFSYDVKMKEKGDIPEGYSVSREKKERFSLILESASTNQTSMYLCASSPPGDYEQYFGPGTRLTVT.

The V call is TRBV19, the J call TRBJ2-7; TRBD1 matches at 8 bases. J lost 6 bases, V lost 3 bases, and 7 bases had no gene match. This CDR3 contains 14 residues. The germline gives CDR1 LNHDA, CDR2 SQIVND (reference sequence). This chain's CDR3 is CASSMGQGAVEQYF. DNA of the CDR3: TGTGCCAGTAGTATGGGGCAGGGGGCCGTCGAGCAGTACTTC.

This chain links TRBV7-6 with TRBJ1-1; possible D gene TRBD1, 6 bases. With 3 bases removed from V and 1 base from J, the gap between germline ends came to 12 bases. The CDR3 sequence is 15 residues long. Per the germline V gene, CDR1 is SGHVS and CDR2 is FNYEAQ. CDR3 bases: TGTGCCAGCAGCTTGACAGGTCCAGAGAACACTGAAGCTTTCTTT. This gives the protein CASSLTGPENTEAFF. Full variable domain (outside the CDR3, taken from reference TRBV7-6 and TRBJ1-1): GAGVSQSPRYKVTKRGQDVALRCDPISGHVSLYWYRQALGQGPEFLTYFNYEAQQDKSGLPNDRFSAERPEGSISTLTIQRTEQRDSAMYRCASSLTGPENTEAFFGQGTRLTVV.

This clone was picked up a small number of times. This chain joins TRBV27 and TRBJ2-1; D unresolved. The CDR3 length is 13 residues. V lost 8 bases, J lost 7 bases, and 15 bases lay in between. Per the germline V gene, CDR1 is MNHEY and CDR2 is SMNVEV (reference sequence). The CDR3 is CASSTAGWNEQFF. In DNA, the CDR3 is TGTGCCAGCTCAACGGCCGGGTGGAATGAGCAGTTCTTC.

CDR3 coding DNA: TGTGCCAGCAGTTTTTTAGCGGGGGTCTACAATGAGCAGTTCTTC. Translating it yields CASSFLAGVYNEQFF. The chain employs TRBV27 and TRBJ2-1; 9 bases fit TRBD2. V gave up 3 bases and J gave up 3 bases; unmatched junction bases: 3. Germline V gives CDR1 MNHEY, CDR2 SMNVEV (reference sequence). This CDR3 comprises 15 residues.

This clone qualifies as medium-sized. This sequence joins TRBV5-4 and TRBJ2-1; no reliable D call. The CDR3 has 12 residues. V lost 9 bases and J 6 bases, leaving 13 bases between the germline ends. Looked up from germline, CDR1 is SGHNT and CDR2 is YYREEE (reference sequence). The CDR3 nucleotides read TGTGCCACCAAGAACCCAGCCAATGAGCAGTTCTTC. Its translation is CATKNPANEQFF.

This clone was seen only once. The chain joins TRBV27 to TRBJ2-7; D call uncertain. Germline V gives CDR1 MNHEY, CDR2 SMNVEV (reference sequence). Deletions cut 0 bases from V and 3 bases from J, with 6 bases between. This CDR3 contains 13 residues. The CDR3 bases are TGTGCCAGCAGTTTATCGTGGGGCTACGAGCAGTACTTC. This codes for CASSLSWGYEQYF.

The rearrangement uses TRBV6-6 and TRBJ2-7, with D perhaps matching TRBD1 (6 bases). From germline, CDR1 is MNHNY and CDR2 SVGAGI (reference sequence). V dropped 7 bases and J dropped 1 base, with 17 bases sitting between them. The CDR3 is made up of 15 amino acids. In DNA form, the CDR3 reads TGTGCCAGCAACCCTGGGGGCCCGTCGTCCTACGAGCAGTACTTC. Protein sequence: CASNPGGPSSYEQYF.

V and J are TRBV5-6 and TRBJ2-7; D uncertain. V was trimmed by 4 bases and J by 1 base, leaving 6 bases between them. The CDR3 runs to 12 residues. Germline CDR1 and CDR2: SGHDT and YYEEEE. The CDR3 bases are TGTGCCAGCAGCGGCGAATCCTACGAGCAGTACTTC. Protein product: CASSGESYEQYF.

The chain carries TRBV9 and TRBJ1-2, with D perhaps matching TRBD1 (6 bases). This CDR3 comprises 14 residues. Germline lookup yields CDR1 SGDLS and CDR2 YYNGEE. V gave up 0 bases and J gave up 6 bases, with 12 bases separating them. CDR3 nucleotide sequence: TGTGCCAGCAGCGTAGCGGGACAAGGTCATGGCTACACCTTC. It encodes CASSVAGQGHGYTF.

The V gene is TRBV7-9, the J gene TRBJ1-2; the D gene is possibly TRBD1 (6 bases). There are 14 residues in the CDR3. Trimming cost V 3 bases and J 6 bases, with 14 bases left between them. Germline V CDR1 and CDR2: SEHNR, FQNEAQ (reference sequence). The chain's CDR3 is CASSFFTGFNGYTF. The CDR3 DNA reads TGTGCCAGCAGCTTTTTCACAGGGTTTAATGGCTACACCTTC. The entire variable domain, with the rest obtained from reference TRBV7-9 and TRBJ1-2, is as follows: DTGVSQNPRHKITKRGQNVTFRCDPISEHNRLYWYRQTLGQGPEFLTYFQNEAQLEKSRLLSDRFSAERPKGSFSTLEIQRTEQGDSAMYLCASSFFTGFNGYTFGSGTRLTVV.

This clone has more than one count but fewer than ten. The V gene is TRBV2, the J gene TRBJ2-7, with D maybe TRBD2 (6 bases). The germline V gene has CDR1 SNHLY and CDR2 FYNNEI. The CDR3 is 15 amino acids. Trimming stripped 6 bases from V and 3 bases from J, with 18 bases between. The chain's CDR3 is CASSPLGRTHYEQYF. In DNA form, the CDR3 reads TGTGCCAGCAGCCCCCTGGGGAGGACCCACTACGAGCAGTACTTC.

The chain joins TRBV11-2 to TRBJ1-5; unclear D gene. CDR1 and CDR2 from the germline V gene are SGHAT and FQNNGV. This CDR3 comprises 11 residues. V gave up 4 bases and J gave up 13 bases, with 11 bases separating them. The CDR3 here is CASSSMGIQHF. Here the CDR3 DNA reads TGTGCCAGCAGCTCTATGGGGATTCAGCATTTT.

This clone has more than one count but fewer than ten. The rearrangement uses TRBV7-9 and TRBJ2-2, with D possibly matching TRBD1 (6 bases). Trimming pared 3 bases from V and 5 bases from J, leaving 16 bases between. CDR1 is SEHNR and CDR2 is FQNEAQ in the germline V gene (reference sequence). CDR3 length: 16 residues. The CDR3 bases are TGTGCCAGCAGCTTGTTATCTGGGGGCTGGACCGGGGAGCTGTTTTTT. The encoded protein is CASSLLSGGWTGELFF.

This clone occurred once. Written as DNA, the CDR3 is TGTGCCAGCAGCGTAGAGCCCAAGCCGACAGATACGCAGTATTTT. Protein: CASSVEPKPTDTQYF. The V call is TRBV9, the J call TRBJ2-3; no firm D call. V lost 0 bases and J 3 bases, leaving 11 bases between the germline ends. The CDR3 totals 15 residues. Germline V gene data show CDR1 as SGDLS and CDR2 as YYNGEE.

This chain links TRBV5-8 with TRBJ2-1, with a possible D match to TRBD2 (6 bases). The CDR3 totals 16 residues. V dropped 3 bases and J dropped 1 base, with 14 bases sitting between them. Germline lookup yields CDR1 SGHTS and CDR2 YDEGEE. For the CDR3, the DNA is TGTGCCAGCAGCTGGGAGACGGGAGAGTCCTACAATGAGCAGTTCTTC. Translating gives CASSWETGESYNEQFF.

This sequence joins TRBV28 and TRBJ2-2, with D perhaps matching TRBD1 (6 bases). V lost 6 bases and J lost 0, with 17 bases in between. The CDR3 is 17 amino acids. CDR1 and CDR2 from the germline V gene are MDHEN and SYDVKM. Here the CDR3 DNA reads TGTGCCAGCAGCACCCCGGCGACAGGCTCGAACACCGGGGAGCTGTTTTTT. Amino acid sequence: CASSTPATGSNTGELFF.

A single count supports this clone. This sequence joins TRBV7-9 and TRBJ2-7; 12 bases match TRBD2. This CDR3 region has 16 residues. After removal of 5 bases from V and 3 bases from J, the junction contained 8 bases not matched to a gene. Per the germline V gene, CDR1 is SEHNR and CDR2 is FQNEAQ (reference sequence). CDR3 region: CASSTNPSGRDYEQYF. CDR3 DNA: TGTGCCAGCAGCACTAACCCTAGCGGGAGGGACTACGAGCAGTACTTC.

The rearrangement links TRBV15 to TRBJ2-6, with D tentatively TRBD1 (5 bases). Germline CDR1 and CDR2: LNHNV and YYDKDF (reference sequence). The V end was cut by 1 base, the J end by 1 base, with 11 bases between. The CDR3 contains 17 residues. The CDR3 sequence is CATSRALDMSGANVLTF. DNA of the CDR3: TGTGCCACCAGCAGAGCCTTGGACATGTCTGGGGCCAACGTCCTGACTTTC.

The rearrangement uses TRBV9 and TRBJ2-3, with D possibly matching TRBD2 (6 bases). The CDR3 covers 15 residues. Germline CDR1 reads SGDLS; CDR2 reads YYNGEE. V lost 0 bases and J 6 bases, leaving 14 bases between the germline ends. The chain's CDR3 is CASSVGIGRSDTQYF. As DNA, the CDR3 is TGTGCCAGCAGCGTAGGCATAGGGAGGTCCGATACGCAGTATTTT.

The CDR3 DNA reads as TGCAGCGTTGTTCCCAACAATGAGCAGTTCTTC. Translating it yields CSVVPNNEQFF. The V call is TRBV29-1, the J call TRBJ2-1; D gene uncertain. Germline CDR1 SQVTM, CDR2 ANQGSEA. The V and J ends lost 4 bases and 5 bases respectively, with 6 bases between them. The CDR3 extends over 11 amino acids.

The CDR3 loop reads CASSAGGLAGFKNIQYF. DNA for the CDR3: TGTGCCAGCAGCGCGGGGGGACTAGCGGGTTTCAAAAACATTCAGTACTTC. This chain joins TRBV9 and TRBJ2-4; 12 bases line up with TRBD2. CDR1 is SGDLS and CDR2 is YYNGEE in the germline V gene. This CDR3 has 17 amino acids. J gave up 3 bases and V 3 bases, and 7 bases lay outside the gene matches.

V is TRBV6-1 and J is TRBJ2-7, with D possibly being TRBD1 (6 bases). V was pared by 6 bases and J by 3 bases, with 12 bases between. CDR3 length: 13 residues. CDR1 is MNHNS and CDR2 is SASEGT in the germline V gene. CDR3 residues: CASSAGTIYEQYF. CDR3 coding DNA: TGTGCCAGCAGCGCCGGGACAATCTACGAGCAGTACTTC.

The CDR3 spells CARDHSGKIQETQYF. CDR3 coding DNA: TGTGCCAGGGATCATAGCGGGAAGATCCAAGAGACCCAGTACTTC. This sequence joins TRBV21-1 and TRBJ2-5; whether TRBD2, the table's D call, matches the DNA was not checked. TRBV21-1 is a known pseudogene. This CDR3 contains 15 residues.

V is TRBV27 and J is TRBJ2-7; 11 positions match TRBD2. With 1 base clipped from V and 1 base from J, the junction kept 3 bases outside the gene matches. The CDR3 has 16 amino acids. CDR1 and CDR2 (germline): MNHEY, SMNVEV (reference sequence). CDR3 in DNA: TGTGCCAGCAGTTTATGGGGGACTAGCGGTTCCTACGAGCAGTACTTC. Its protein product is CASSLWGTSGSYEQYF.

Turning to this clone: Other DNA sequences of this sample code for an identical CDR3. The V call is TRBV27, the J call TRBJ1-2, with 8 bases lining up with TRBD1. V dropped 2 bases and J dropped 4; count of bases not matched to a gene: 0. The germline V gene encodes CDR1 MNHEY and CDR2 SMNVEV (reference sequence). The CDR3 has 13 residues. CDR3: CASSLGQGYGYTF. For the CDR3, the DNA is TGTGCCAGCAGTTTAGGACAGGGCTATGGCTACACCTTC.

This chain links TRBV10-3 with TRBJ2-3; perhaps TRBD2 as D (6 bases). This CDR3 has 14 amino acids. Trimming shortened V by 4 bases and J by 1 base, and 9 bases separated the two germline ends. Germline lookup yields CDR1 ENHRY and CDR2 SYGVKD. The chain's CDR3 is CAISGASGTDTQYF. As DNA, the CDR3 is TGTGCCATCAGTGGCGCTAGCGGCACAGATACGCAGTATTTT.

This chain uses TRBV19 with TRBJ1-1; D not resolved. From germline, CDR1 is LNHDA and CDR2 SQIVND (reference sequence). The CDR3 has 13 amino acids. Deletions cut 3 bases from V and 1 base from J, with 6 bases between. The CDR3 DNA reads as TGTGCCAGTAGTATGTGGGGGAACACTGAAGCTTTCTTT. Protein sequence: CASSMWGNTEAFF.